The T cell receptor beta chain under discussion was sequenced for a study of memory CD4+ T cells and cytomegalovirus serostatus. CDR1 SGHNT and CDR2 YYREEE come from the germline V gene (reference sequence). The V segment lost 0 bases and the J segment 2 bases; nucleotides outside the gene matches: 7. This CDR3 has 16 residues. Clones were sequenced by immunoSEQ multiplex PCR, and TCRdb holds only the in-frame ones, with some missing. The sample shows 70,000 to 95,000 clones, 65% to 85% of them seen only once. The sort gate was single viable CD3+CD4+CD8-CD45RO+ cells for memory CD4+ T cells. The chain is built from TRBV5-4 and TRBJ1-2; 7 nucleotides agree with TRBD1. The specimen sequenced was memory CD4+ T cells from blood. The sequence was obtained from an adult in good health and CMV-seronegative. DNA of the CDR3: TGTGCCAGCAGCTTGGCCGCAGGGGGGATCAACTATGGCTACACCTTC. Its translation: CASSLAAGGINYGYTF. The whole variable domain, filled in from reference TRBV5-4 and TRBJ1-2, reads ETGVTQSPTHLIKTRGQQVTLRCSSQSGHNTVSWYQQALGQGPQFIFQYYREEENGRGNFPPRFSGLQFPNYSSELNVNALELDDSALYLCASSLAAGGINYGYTFGSGTRLTVV.